This passage covers 6 T cell receptor beta chains from one sample sequenced in a study of technical replicates of blood from a handful of donors. Only in-frame clones appear in the TCRdb table, and some are missing; sequencing was by immunoSEQ multiplex PCR. The sample comprises 78,000 or so clones, 70% to 90% of which are singletons, and about 0.41% rests with the top ten. Sequencing was performed on T cells isolated from PBMCs. These TCRs come from a human donor in good health.

The J gene is TRBJ1-4, the V gene TRBV18; 7 nucleotides align to TRBD1. The CDR3 runs 14 residues. V lost 6 bases and J lost 8; bases outside the gene matches: 9. From germline, CDR1 is KGHSH and CDR2 LQKENI. This CDR3 is CASSLDRVREKLFF. The CDR3, as DNA: TGTGCCAGCTCCCTCGACAGGGTACGAGAAAAACTGTTTTTT. The whole variable domain, filled in from reference TRBV18 and TRBJ1-4, reads NAGVMQNPRHLVRRRGQEARLRCSPMKGHSHVYWYRQLPEEGLKFMVYLQKENIIDESGMPKERFSAEFPKEGPSILRIQQVVRGDSAAYFCASSLDRVREKLFFGSGTQLSVL.

This chain connects TRBV27 to TRBJ2-2, with D possibly matching TRBD2 (6 bases). Trimming removed 7 bases at V and 1 base at J, with 13 bases between. The CDR3 has 15 residues. Germline CDR1 reads MNHEY; CDR2 reads SMNVEV (reference sequence). This chain's CDR3 is CASIPDGRNTGELFF. CDR3 coding DNA: TGTGCCAGCATACCTGACGGGAGGAACACCGGGGAGCTGTTTTTT.

The rearrangement uses TRBV5-1 and TRBJ2-5, with 9 bases that match TRBD1. Germline-derived CDR1 and CDR2 are SGHRS and YFSETQ. The CDR3 runs 15 residues. V lost 1 base to trimming and J lost 5 bases; unmatched junction nucleotides: 6. CDR3 protein: CASSLPGQGGETQYF. The CDR3 bases are TGCGCCAGCAGCTTGCCGGGACAGGGTGGGGAGACCCAGTACTTC.

The V gene is TRBV27, the J gene TRBJ2-3; unclear D gene. Germline CDR1 is MNHEY and CDR2 is SMNVEV (reference sequence). This CDR3 has 13 residues. Trimming cost V 1 base and J 6 bases, with 8 bases left between them. The CDR3 is CASSLLSFDTQYF. The CDR3 DNA follows: TGTGCCAGCAGTTTATTATCGTTCGATACGCAGTATTTT.

This chain joins TRBV27 and TRBJ1-5, with 10 bases matching TRBD1. Germline CDR1 reads MNHEY; CDR2 reads SMNVEV (reference sequence). The CDR3 covers 16 residues. V gave up 11 bases and J gave up 7 bases; unmatched junction bases: 17. DNA of the CDR3: TGTGCCGGATATACGGGACAGGGGTCCGAGTCACAGCCCCAGCATTTT. Its translation is CAGYTGQGSESQPQHF.

The J gene is TRBJ2-7, the V gene TRBV2, with D possibly TRBD2 on 6 matching bases. Germline CDR1 SNHLY, CDR2 FYNNEI. CDR3 length: 14 amino acids. V was cut by 8 bases and J by 0 bases, with 14 bases left in between. The CDR3 loop reads CASAGTTSSYEQYF. The CDR3 nucleotides are TGTGCCAGCGCGGGGACGACTTCCTCCTACGAGCAGTACTTC. Based on the CDR3 plus reference TRBV2 and TRBJ2-7, the full variable domain is EPEVTQTPSHQVTQMGQEVILRCVPISNHLYFYWYRQILGQKVEFLVSFYNNEISEKSEIFDDQFSVERPDGSNFTLKIRSTKLEDSAMYFCASAGTTSSYEQYFGPGTRLTVT.